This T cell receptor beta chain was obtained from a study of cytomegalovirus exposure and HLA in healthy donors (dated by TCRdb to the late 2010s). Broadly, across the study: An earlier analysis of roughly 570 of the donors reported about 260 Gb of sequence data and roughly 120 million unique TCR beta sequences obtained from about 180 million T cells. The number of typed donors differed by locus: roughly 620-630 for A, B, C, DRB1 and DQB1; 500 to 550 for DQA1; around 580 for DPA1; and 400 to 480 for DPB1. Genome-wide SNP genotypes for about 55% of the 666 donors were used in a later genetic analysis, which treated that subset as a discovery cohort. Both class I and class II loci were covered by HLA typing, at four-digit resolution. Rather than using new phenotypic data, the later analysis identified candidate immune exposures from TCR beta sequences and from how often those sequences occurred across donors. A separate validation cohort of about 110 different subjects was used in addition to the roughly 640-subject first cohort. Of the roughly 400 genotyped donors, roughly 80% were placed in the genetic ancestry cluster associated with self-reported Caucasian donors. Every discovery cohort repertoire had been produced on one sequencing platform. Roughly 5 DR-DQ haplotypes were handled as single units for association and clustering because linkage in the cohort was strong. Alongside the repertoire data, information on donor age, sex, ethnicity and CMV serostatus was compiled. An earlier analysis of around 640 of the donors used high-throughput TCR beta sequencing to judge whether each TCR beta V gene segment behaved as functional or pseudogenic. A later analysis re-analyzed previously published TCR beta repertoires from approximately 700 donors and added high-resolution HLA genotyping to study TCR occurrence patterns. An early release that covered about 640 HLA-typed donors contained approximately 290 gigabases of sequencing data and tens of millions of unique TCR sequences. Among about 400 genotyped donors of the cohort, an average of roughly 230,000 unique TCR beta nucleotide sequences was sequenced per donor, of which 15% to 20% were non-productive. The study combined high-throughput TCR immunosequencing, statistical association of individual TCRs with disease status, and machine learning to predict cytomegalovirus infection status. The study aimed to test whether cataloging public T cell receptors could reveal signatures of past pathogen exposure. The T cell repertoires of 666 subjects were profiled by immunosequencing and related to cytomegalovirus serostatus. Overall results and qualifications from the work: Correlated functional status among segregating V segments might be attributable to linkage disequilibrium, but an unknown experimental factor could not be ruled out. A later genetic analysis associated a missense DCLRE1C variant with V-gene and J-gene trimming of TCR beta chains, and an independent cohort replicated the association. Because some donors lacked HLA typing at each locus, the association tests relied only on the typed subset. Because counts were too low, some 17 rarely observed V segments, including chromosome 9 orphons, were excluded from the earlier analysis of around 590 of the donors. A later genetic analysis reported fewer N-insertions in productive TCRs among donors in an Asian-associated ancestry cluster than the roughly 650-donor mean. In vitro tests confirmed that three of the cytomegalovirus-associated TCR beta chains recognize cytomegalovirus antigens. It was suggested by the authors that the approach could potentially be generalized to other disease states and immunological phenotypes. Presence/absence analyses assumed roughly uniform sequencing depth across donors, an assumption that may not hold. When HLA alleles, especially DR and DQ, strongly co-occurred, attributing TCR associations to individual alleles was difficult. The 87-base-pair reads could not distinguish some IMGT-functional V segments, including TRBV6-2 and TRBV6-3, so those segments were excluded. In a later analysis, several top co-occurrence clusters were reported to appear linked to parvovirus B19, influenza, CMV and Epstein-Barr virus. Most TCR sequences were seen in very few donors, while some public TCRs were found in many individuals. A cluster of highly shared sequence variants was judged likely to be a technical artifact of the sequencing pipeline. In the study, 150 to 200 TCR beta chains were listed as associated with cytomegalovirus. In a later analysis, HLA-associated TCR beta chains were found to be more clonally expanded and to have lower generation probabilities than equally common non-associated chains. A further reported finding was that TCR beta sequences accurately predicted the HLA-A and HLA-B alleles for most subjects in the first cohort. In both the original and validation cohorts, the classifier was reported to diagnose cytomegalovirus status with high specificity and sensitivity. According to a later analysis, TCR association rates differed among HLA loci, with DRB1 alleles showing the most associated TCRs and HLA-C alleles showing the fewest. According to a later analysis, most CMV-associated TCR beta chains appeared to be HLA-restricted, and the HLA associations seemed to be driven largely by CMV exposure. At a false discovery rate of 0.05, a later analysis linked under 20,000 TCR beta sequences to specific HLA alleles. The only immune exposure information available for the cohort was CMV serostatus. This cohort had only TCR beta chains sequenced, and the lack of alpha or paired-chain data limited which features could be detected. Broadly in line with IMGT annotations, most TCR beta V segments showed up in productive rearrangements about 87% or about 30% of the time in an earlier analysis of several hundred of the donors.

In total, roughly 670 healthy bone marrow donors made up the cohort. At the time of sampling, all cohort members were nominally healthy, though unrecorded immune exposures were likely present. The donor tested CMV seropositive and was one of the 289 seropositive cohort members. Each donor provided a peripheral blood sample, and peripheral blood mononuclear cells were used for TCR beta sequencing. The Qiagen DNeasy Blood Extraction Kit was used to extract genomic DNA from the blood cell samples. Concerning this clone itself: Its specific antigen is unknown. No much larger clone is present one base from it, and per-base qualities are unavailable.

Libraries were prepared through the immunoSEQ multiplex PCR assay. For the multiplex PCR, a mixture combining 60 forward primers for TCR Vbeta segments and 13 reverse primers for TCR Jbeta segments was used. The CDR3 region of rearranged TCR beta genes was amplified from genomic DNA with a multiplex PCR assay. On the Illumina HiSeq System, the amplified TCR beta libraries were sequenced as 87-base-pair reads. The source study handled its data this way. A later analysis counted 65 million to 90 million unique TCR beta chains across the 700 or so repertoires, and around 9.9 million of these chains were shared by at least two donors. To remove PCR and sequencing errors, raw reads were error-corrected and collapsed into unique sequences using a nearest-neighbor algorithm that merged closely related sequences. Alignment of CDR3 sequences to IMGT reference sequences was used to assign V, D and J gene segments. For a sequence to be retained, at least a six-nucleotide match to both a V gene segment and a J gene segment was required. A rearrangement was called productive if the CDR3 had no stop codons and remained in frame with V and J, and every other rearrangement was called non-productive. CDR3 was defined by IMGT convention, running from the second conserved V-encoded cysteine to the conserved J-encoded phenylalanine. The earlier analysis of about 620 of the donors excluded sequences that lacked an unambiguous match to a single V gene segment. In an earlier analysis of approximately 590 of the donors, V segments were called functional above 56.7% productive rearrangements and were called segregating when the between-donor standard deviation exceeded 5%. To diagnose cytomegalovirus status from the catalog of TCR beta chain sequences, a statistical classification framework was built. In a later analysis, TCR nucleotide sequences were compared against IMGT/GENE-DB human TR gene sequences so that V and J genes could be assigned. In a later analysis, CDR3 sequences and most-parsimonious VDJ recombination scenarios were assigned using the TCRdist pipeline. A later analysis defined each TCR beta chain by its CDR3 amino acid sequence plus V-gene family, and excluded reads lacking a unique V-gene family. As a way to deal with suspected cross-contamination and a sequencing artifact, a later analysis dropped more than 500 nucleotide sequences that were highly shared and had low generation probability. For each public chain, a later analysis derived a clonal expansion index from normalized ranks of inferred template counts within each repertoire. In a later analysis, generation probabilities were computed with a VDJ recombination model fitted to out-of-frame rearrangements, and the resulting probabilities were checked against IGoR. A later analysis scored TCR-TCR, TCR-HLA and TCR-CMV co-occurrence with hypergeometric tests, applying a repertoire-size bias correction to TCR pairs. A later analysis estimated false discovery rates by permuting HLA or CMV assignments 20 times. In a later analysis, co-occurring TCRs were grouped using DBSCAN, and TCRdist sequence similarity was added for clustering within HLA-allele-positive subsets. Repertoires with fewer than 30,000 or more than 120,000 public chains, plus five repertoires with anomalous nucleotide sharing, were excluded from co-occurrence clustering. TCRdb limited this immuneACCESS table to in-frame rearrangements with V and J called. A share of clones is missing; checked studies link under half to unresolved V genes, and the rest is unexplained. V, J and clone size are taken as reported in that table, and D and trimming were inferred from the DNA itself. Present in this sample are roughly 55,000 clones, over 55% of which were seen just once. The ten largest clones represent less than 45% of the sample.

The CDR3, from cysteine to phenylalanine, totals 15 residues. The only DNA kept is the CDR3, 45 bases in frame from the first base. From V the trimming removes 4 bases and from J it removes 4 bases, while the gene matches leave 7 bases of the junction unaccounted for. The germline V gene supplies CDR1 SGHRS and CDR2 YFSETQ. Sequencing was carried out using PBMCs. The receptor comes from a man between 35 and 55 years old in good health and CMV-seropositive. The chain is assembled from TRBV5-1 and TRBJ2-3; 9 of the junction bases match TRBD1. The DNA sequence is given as TGCGCCAGCAGCGTCTCACAGGGGGCGGCAGATACGCAGTATTTT. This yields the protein CASSVSQGAADTQYF.